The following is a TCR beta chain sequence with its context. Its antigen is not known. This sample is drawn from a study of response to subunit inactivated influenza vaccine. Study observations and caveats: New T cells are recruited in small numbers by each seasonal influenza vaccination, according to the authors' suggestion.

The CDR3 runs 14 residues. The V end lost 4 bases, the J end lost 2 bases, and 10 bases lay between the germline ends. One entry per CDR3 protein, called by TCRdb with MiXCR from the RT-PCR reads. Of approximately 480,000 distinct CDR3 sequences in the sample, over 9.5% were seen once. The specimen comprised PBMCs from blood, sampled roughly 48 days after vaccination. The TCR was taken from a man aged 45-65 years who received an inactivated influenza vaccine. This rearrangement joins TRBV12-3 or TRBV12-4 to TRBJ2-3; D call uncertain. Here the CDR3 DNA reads TGTGCCAGCAGTTCCACAGTTGTCACAGATACGCAGTATTTT. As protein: CASSSTVVTDTQYF.